Reported below is one T cell receptor (beta chain). Authors' data handling: How many nucleated cells were present was estimated from reference gene primer amplification. Libraries were prepared by immunoSEQ multiplex PCR; TCRdb keeps only in-frame clonotypes and omits some of them. Clone size and V and J calls were adopted from that table, with D and trimming inferred from the DNA. The repertoire has more than 85,000 clones, roughly 87% of them found once; the top ten carry 4% to 5.5%. These data come from a study of blood T cell repertoires in COVID-19. Study-wide context: The cDNA or gDNA used as material had been derived from T cells, B-cell-depleted T cells, or PBMCs.

Germline assignment: CDR1 LNHDA and CDR2 SQIVND (reference sequence). V was cut by 3 bases and J by 4 bases, with 13 bases left in between. The CDR3 spans 15 residues. The sample consisted of peripheral blood. This chain connects TRBV19 to TRBJ1-5, with D possibly being TRBD1 (6 bases). The sequence was obtained from a woman in her 50s with COVID-19, enrolled during active disease. CDR3 protein: CASSILQGGNQPQHF. DNA of the CDR3: TGTGCCAGTAGTATCCTACAGGGAGGGAATCAGCCCCAGCATTTT. The whole variable domain, filled in from reference TRBV19 and TRBJ1-5, reads DGGITQSPKYLFRKEGQNVTLSCEQNLNHDAMYWYRQDPGQGLRLIYYSQIVNDFQKGDIAEGYSVSREKKESFPLTVTSAQKNPTAFYLCASSILQGGNQPQHFGDGTRLSIL.